One and the same sample provided the 14 T cell receptor beta chains below, sequenced in a study of T cell clonality in common variable immunodeficiency. TCRdb's copy holds only in-frame clones and misses some; the assay was immunoSEQ multiplex PCR. This sample carries fewer than 50,000 clones, none of them present only once. Sequencing was done on a sample of peripheral blood mononuclear cells. The receptors originated from a person aged 18 to 75 in good health.

This clone was found many times. The missing CDR3 end, 3 residues past where the read stops, is filled in from the germline J gene. The rearrangement links TRBV10-3 to TRBJ2-1; 8 nucleotides line up with TRBD1. The CDR3 sequence is 15 residues long. The ends lost 4 bases at V and 6 bases at J; junction bases unmatched: 8. From germline, CDR1 is ENHRY and CDR2 SYGVKD. The CDR3 sequence: CAISVAGQGPNEQFF. CDR3 bases read: TGTGCCATCAGTGTCGCAGGACAGGGCCCCAATGAG.

This clone was observed at least ten times. The read gets to within 3 residues of the CDR3 end, and the germline J gene fills in the rest. This chain joins TRBV19 and TRBJ2-1; the D gene is possibly TRBD2 (5 bases). Germline assignment: CDR1 LNHDA and CDR2 SQIVND (reference sequence). Trimming removed 7 bases from V and 5 bases from J, with 15 bases in between. The CDR3 loop spans 14 amino acids. The DNA read from the CDR3 is TGTGCCAGTACCCTAGGGCGGGTGAACAATGAG. Its protein product is CASTLGRVNNE. In full, the CDR3 reads CASTLGRVNNEQFF.

This clone was recorded at least ten times. The CDR3 goes on 3 residues after the read ends, and that part is filled in from the germline J gene. The rearrangement uses TRBV20-1 and TRBJ2-2; D is perhaps TRBD1 (7 bases). The germline V gene encodes CDR1 DFQATT and CDR2 SNEGSKA (reference sequence). Between the trimmed V and J ends, which lost 6 bases and 9 bases, there was a span of 14 bases. The CDR3 is 12 residues long. This CDR3 is CSAKQGDWELFF. CDR3 bases read: TGCAGTGCAAAGCAGGGGGACTGGGAG.

This clone was observed many times. The CDR3 end is not reached by the read, which stops 3 residues before it; the germline J gene fills it in. The chain couples TRBV3-1 (or the pseudogene TRBV3-2) to TRBJ2-5; D is possibly TRBD1 (5 bases). Germline loops: CDR1 LGHDT, CDR2 YNNKEL (reference sequence). CDR3 length: 15 residues. Trimming shortened V by 5 bases and J by 5 bases, and 18 bases separated the two germline ends. The CDR3 loop reads CASSNQGLVGETQYF. CDR3 DNA (partial): TGTGCCAGCAGCAACCAGGGCCTAGTAGGGGAGACC.

This clone has ten or more counts. The DNA ends 3 residues before the CDR3 does, and the rest of the CDR3 is filled in from the germline J gene. The V gene is TRBV29-1, the J gene TRBJ1-2, with D possibly matching TRBD1 (5 bases). V lost 3 bases, J lost 4 bases, and 12 bases lay in between. The CDR3 loop spans 13 amino acids. From germline, CDR1 is SQVTM and CDR2 ANQGSEA. The CDR3 loop is CSVERRTPYGYTF. CDR3 bases read: TGCAGCGTTGAGAGACGGACACCCTATGGC.

This clone was counted only a few times. The read falls 3 residues short of the CDR3 end, and the missing part is taken from the germline J gene. This chain links TRBV6-2 or TRBV6-3 with TRBJ2-3, with 7 bases that match TRBD2. Germline loops: CDR1 MNHEY, CDR2 SVGEGT. The CDR3 spans 15 residues. The V segment lost 4 bases and the J segment 4 bases; nucleotides outside the gene matches: 8. The covered CDR3 bases are TGTGCCAGCAGTTTTGGCGGGGGTGGCCCAGATACG. It is translated as CASSFGGGGPDT. The full CDR3 reads CASSFGGGGPDTQYF.

This clone has a count of ten or more. The CDR3 loop is CASSIGTGLAKNIQYF. The DNA read from the CDR3 is TGTGCCAGCAGTATAGGGACAGGGCTTGCCAAAAACATT. J is TRBJ2-4 and V is TRBV12-3 or TRBV12-4; 9 bases agree with TRBD1. The CDR3 end is not reached by the read, which stops 3 residues before it; the germline J gene fills it in. J gave up 1 base and V 5 bases, and 6 bases lay outside the gene matches. The CDR3 spans 16 residues.

This clone was seen repeatedly, ten times or more. The CDR3 end falls 3 residues outside the read, so it is completed with the germline J gene. This chain joins TRBV29-1 and TRBJ1-1; D may be TRBD1 (5 bases). Germline CDR1 reads SQVTM; CDR2 reads ANQGSEA. V was pared by 2 bases and J by 1 base, with 5 bases between. This CDR3 is 12 amino acids long. Partial CDR3 DNA: TGCAGCGTTGAACAGGGGAACACTGAA. Translated: CSVEQGNTE. The complete CDR3 reads CSVEQGNTEAFF. The full variable domain, with the rest looked up from reference TRBV29-1 and TRBJ1-1, is SAVISQKPSRDICQRGTSLTIQCQVDSQVTMMFWYRQQPGQSLTLIATANQGSEATYESGFVIDKFPISRPNLTFSTLTVSNMSPEDSSIYLCSVEQGNTEAFFGQGTRLTVV.

On this clone itself: The read stops 3 residues short of the end of the CDR3; the missing end is completed from the germline J gene. The chain couples TRBV18 to TRBJ1-2, with D possibly matching TRBD1 (5 bases). Germline loops: CDR1 KGHSH, CDR2 LQKENI. This CDR3 is 15 amino acids long. CDR3 sequence: CASSPPDRPYDDYTF. CDR3 DNA (partial): TGTGCCAGCTCACCACCCGACAGACCCTATGATGAC.

In this sample, this clone turned up many times. The DNA ends 3 residues before the CDR3 does, and the rest of the CDR3 is filled in from the germline J gene. V gene TRBV19 combines with J gene TRBJ1-2; D perhaps matches TRBD1 (5 bases). From germline, CDR1 is LNHDA and CDR2 SQIVND (reference sequence). This CDR3 spans 10 amino acids. The DNA read from the CDR3 is TGTGCCAGTGGGGCAGGGGGC. Translating gives CASGAGG. The whole CDR3 sequence is CASGAGGYTF.

This clone was seen repeatedly, ten times or more. Read sequence stops 3 residues before the CDR3 end, and the germline J gene provides the missing end. The chain recombines TRBV19 with TRBJ2-5; TRBD2 matches at 8 bases. The germline gives CDR1 LNHDA, CDR2 SQIVND (reference sequence). The junction had 14 bases not matched to a gene; V was cut back by 9 bases and J by 2 bases. The CDR3 loop spans 16 amino acids. CDR3 region: CASSPLPGLDQETQYF. CDR3 DNA (partial): TGTGCCAGCTCTCCCCTCCCGGGACTAGATCAAGAGACC.

This clone was seen repeatedly, ten times or more. With the read ending 3 residues before the CDR3 end, the germline J gene is used to fill in that end. J is TRBJ1-3 and V is TRBV19; 8 bases fit TRBD1. V lost 6 bases and J lost 4; bases outside the gene matches: 5. The length of the CDR3 is 14 residues. Germline V lookup: CDR1 LNHDA, CDR2 SQIVND (reference sequence). The CDR3 reads CASRDRVSGNTIYF. CDR3 DNA (partial): TGTGCCAGTAGGGACAGGGTATCCGGAAACACC.

This clone was counted many times. Incomplete CDR3 DNA: TGCGCCAGCAGCCAAGATAGGGGCCGGCGGGGGTTCACAGATACG. Residues: CASSQDRGRRGFTDT. The entire CDR3 reads CASSQDRGRRGFTDTQYF. J is TRBJ2-3 and V is TRBV4-1, with 7 nucleotides matching TRBD2. The read ends 3 residues before the CDR3 terminus; that terminus is restored from the germline J gene. Germline V gene sequence: CDR1 MGHRA, CDR2 YSYEKL. The CDR3 runs 18 residues. The J segment lost 2 bases and the V segment lost 0 bases, leaving 11 bases of the junction unmatched.

This clone has a count of ten or more. Read sequence stops 3 residues before the CDR3 end, and the germline J gene provides the missing end. This chain connects TRBV11-2 to TRBJ2-7, with 7 bases fitting TRBD2. The CDR3 extends over 15 amino acids. The trim removed 5 bases at V and 6 bases at J, leaving 13 bases unmatched. CDR1 is SGHAT, CDR2 FQNNGV, per germline. The CDR3 sequence: CASSPRPGGEAEQYF. Partial CDR3 DNA: TGTGCCAGCAGCCCACGACCGGGGGGAGAAGCCGAG.